This T cell receptor (beta chain) derives from a study of blood T cell repertoires in COVID-19. The wider study: Italy, Spain and the United States were the sources of the convalescent and acute COVID-19 samples.

Here immunoSEQ multiplex PCR was the method, and the copy in TCRdb shows in-frame clones only, minus some. This table holds fewer than 350,000 clones, about 89% found once. The CDR3 runs to 16 residues. Germline loops: CDR1 LGHDT, CDR2 YNNKEL (reference sequence). After removal of 0 bases from V and 2 bases from J, the junction contained 4 bases not matched to a gene. All enrollees were roughly 18 to 90 years old and from approximately 24 US areas. The sequencing sample was made of PBMCs or T cells enriched from blood (not recorded which). The TCR sequence derives from a woman aged 40 to 55 who had recovered from COVID-19. V and J are TRBV3-1 (or the pseudogene TRBV3-2) and TRBJ2-5; 9 bases are a match to TRBD2. The CDR3 loop reads CASSQDKSGGQETQYF. CDR3 DNA: TGTGCCAGCAGCCAAGACAAGAGCGGGGGGCAAGAGACCCAGTACTTC.